Below, 30 T cell receptor beta chains from the same sample are listed, as sequenced in a study of blood T cell repertoires in COVID-19 (dated by TCRdb to about 2020). The library came from the immunoSEQ multiplex PCR assay. This immuneACCESS table, as held by TCRdb, lists in-frame sequences with V and J called but not all clones. Of the missing ones, under half trace to an unresolved V gene in checked studies; the others have no known cause. This sample lists around 260,000 clones; around 89% were detected once. The top ten constitute approximately 3.8% of the sample. Sequences were obtained from peripheral blood. The receptors derive from a man aged 55 to 69 who had recovered from COVID-19.

The chain joins TRBV5-6 to TRBJ1-2; TRBD1 matches 12 bases. CDR1 is SGHDT, CDR2 YYEEEE, per germline. V was clipped by 4 bases and J by 4 bases; unmatched bases: 2. CDR3 length: 14 residues. CDR3 bases: TGTGCCAGCAGCAGGGGACAGGGGGCCTATGGCTACACCTTC. It yields the protein CASSRGQGAYGYTF.

J is TRBJ2-2 and V is TRBV5-1; D is unclear. This CDR3 region has 16 residues. V was shortened by 0 bases and J by 2 bases, with 11 bases between the two germline ends. Germline V gene sequence: CDR1 SGHRS, CDR2 YFSETQ. CDR3 sequence reads: CASSLDGQSNTGELFF. The CDR3 DNA reads TGCGCCAGCAGCTTGGATGGGCAGAGTAACACCGGGGAGCTGTTTTTT.

This chain's CDR3 is CASRAGQPNQPQHF. The CDR3, as DNA: TGTGCCAGCAGGGCTGGACAGCCGAATCAGCCCCAGCATTTT. The rearrangement uses TRBV2 and TRBJ1-5, with a tentative D call TRBD1 (6 bases). Germline assignment: CDR1 SNHLY and CDR2 FYNNEI. This CDR3 region has 14 residues. Trimming removed 6 bases at V and 4 bases at J, with 13 bases between.

This clone appeared a few times. The chain has TRBV7-2 and TRBJ2-3; D is undetermined. This CDR3 has 14 residues. Germline CDR1 is SGHTA and CDR2 is FQGNSA. V was trimmed by 5 bases and J by 2 bases, leaving 11 bases between them. Written as DNA, the CDR3 is TGTGCCAGCAGCCCTTTCCCCTACACAGATACGCAGTATTTT. Protein product: CASSPFPYTDTQYF.

This clone was recorded once. This chain uses TRBV11-2 with TRBJ2-7, with D hard to call. The germline V and J ends were trimmed by 1 base and 4 bases, with 5 bases remaining between them. The length of the CDR3 is 12 residues. CDR1 and CDR2 from the germline V gene are SGHAT and FQNNGV. The CDR3 here is CASSLAPYEQYF. For the CDR3, the DNA is TGTGCCAGCAGCTTAGCTCCGTACGAGCAGTACTTC.

This sequence joins TRBV10-3 and TRBJ1-5, with TRBD1 identical over 7 bases. The CDR3 spans 15 residues. The germline CDR1 and CDR2 sequences are ENHRY and SYGVKD. V was pared by 3 bases and J by 4 bases, with 6 bases of the junction left unmatched. The DNA of the CDR3 is TGTGCCATCAGTGACGCCAGGGGGAAAAATCAGCCCCAGCATTTT. It translates to CAISDARGKNQPQHF.

The chain links TRBV25-1 to TRBJ2-3; D is undetermined. The length of the CDR3 is 13 residues. V lost 3 bases to trimming and J lost 5 bases, with 9 bases between them. Germline CDR1 and CDR2: MGHDK and SYGVNS. The CDR3 here is CASSEPPVDTQYF. The CDR3 coding sequence is TGTGCCAGCAGTGAGCCCCCGGTAGATACGCAGTATTTT.

Written as DNA, the CDR3 is TGTGCCAGCAGTCGTCGTGTAGCGGGGGGCCCCAGCTCCTACAATGAGCAGTTCTTC. Amino acids: CASSRRVAGGPSSYNEQFF. This chain links TRBV7-6 with TRBJ2-1, with 10 bases fitting TRBD2. V trimming: 6 bases; J trimming: 0 bases; junction bases outside the gene matches: 14. The CDR3 covers 19 residues. CDR1 is SGHVS and CDR2 is FNYEAQ in the germline V gene.

The CDR3 DNA follows: TGTGCCAGCAGTTTGACAAAAGCTGAAGCTTTCTTT. Its translation is CASSLTKAEAFF. The chain has TRBV12-3 or TRBV12-4 and TRBJ1-1; D gene unclear. Deletions cut 3 bases from V and 6 bases from J, with 8 bases between. The CDR3 extends over 12 amino acids.

V usage is TRBV5-6 and J usage is TRBJ1-5, with D hard to call. Germline V gene sequence: CDR1 SGHDT, CDR2 YYEEEE. The CDR3 has 15 amino acids. The V end lost 0 bases, the J end lost 2 bases, and 9 bases lay between the germline ends. The CDR3 protein is CASSLGPSGNQPQHF. Here the CDR3 DNA reads TGTGCCAGCAGCTTGGGGCCCAGCGGCAATCAGCCCCAGCATTTT.

Comments on this clone: One junction end disagrees with the germline gene, perhaps due to a read error. The chain couples TRBV19 to TRBJ2-3; TRBD2 is a possible D gene (6 bases). CDR3 length equals 15 residues. Germline V lookup: CDR1 LNHDA, CDR2 SQIVND (reference sequence). The CDR3 DNA follows: TGTGCCAGTAGTATAGTAGCGGCGCGCACAGGTACGCAGTATTTT. Translating gives CASSIVAARTGTQYF.

The count of this clone is one. The rearrangement links TRBV27 to TRBJ1-2; maybe TRBD1 (5 bases). This CDR3 comprises 17 residues. V lost 4 bases and J lost 3, with 21 bases in between. CDR1 is MNHEY, CDR2 SMNVEV, per germline (reference sequence). Here the CDR3 reads CASSWRQGETSDYGYTF. In DNA, the CDR3 is TGTGCCAGCAGTTGGAGACAAGGGGAAACCTCCGACTATGGCTACACCTTC.

The rearrangement links TRBV15 to TRBJ1-5; a weak D match, TRBD1 (6 bases). The CDR3 length is 19 residues. From germline, CDR1 is LNHNV and CDR2 YYDKDF (reference sequence). The germline V and J ends were trimmed by 4 bases and 3 bases, with 25 bases remaining between them. CDR3 sequence: CATSTHEGFRTVNNQPQHF. The CDR3 DNA reads TGTGCCACCAGCACCCATGAAGGTTTTAGGACAGTCAACAATCAGCCCCAGCATTTT.

The chain joins TRBV6-4 to TRBJ1-1; D ambiguous. Germline-derived CDR1 and CDR2 are MRHNA and SNTAGT. This CDR3 spans 13 amino acids. With 6 bases removed from V and 3 bases from J, the gap between germline ends came to 11 bases. Here the CDR3 reads CASRGRGDTEAFF. CDR3 nucleotide sequence: TGTGCCAGCAGAGGACGGGGAGACACTGAAGCTTTCTTT.

V and J are TRBV27 and TRBJ2-7, with D maybe TRBD1 (5 bases). The CDR3 has 14 residues. The V end lost 3 bases, the J end lost 7 bases, and 16 bases lay between the germline ends. The germline gives CDR1 MNHEY, CDR2 SMNVEV (reference sequence). This CDR3 reads CASSFVQAVGEQYF. CDR3 bases: TGTGCCAGCAGTTTTGTACAGGCCGTTGGAGAGCAGTACTTC.

The V gene is TRBV19, the J gene TRBJ2-7; TRBD1 agrees at 7 bases. Germline V CDR1 and CDR2: LNHDA, SQIVND (reference sequence). Germline trimming cut 7 bases from V and 6 bases from J; bases unmatched to any gene: 9. The CDR3 has 13 amino acids. DNA for the CDR3: TGTGCCAGTACTGGGACAGTGGATGGCGAGCAGTACTTC. It codes for CASTGTVDGEQYF.

This chain joins TRBV20-1 and TRBJ2-1; D ambiguous. From germline, CDR1 is DFQATT and CDR2 SNEGSKA (reference sequence). CDR3 size: 14 residues. Trimming cost V 3 bases and J 6 bases, with 15 bases left between them. The CDR3 spells CSASHQFSVNEQFF. CDR3 DNA: TGCAGTGCTAGTCACCAGTTTTCTGTCAATGAGCAGTTCTTC.

The rearrangement uses TRBV27 and TRBJ2-2, with D perhaps matching TRBD1 (5 bases). Germline V CDR1 and CDR2: MNHEY, SMNVEV (reference sequence). CDR3 length: 16 amino acids. The V gene lost 2 bases and the J gene lost 6 bases, with 16 bases spanning the gap. Here the CDR3 reads CASSLISGRVAGELFF. CDR3 in DNA: TGTGCCAGCAGTTTAATCAGTGGCAGGGTGGCCGGGGAGCTGTTTTTT.

The V gene is TRBV20-1, the J gene TRBJ1-1, with D hard to call. The CDR3 consists of 10 residues. Per germline, CDR1 DFQATT and CDR2 SNEGSKA (reference sequence). The germline V and J ends were trimmed by 0 bases and 9 bases, with 5 bases remaining between them. The CDR3 DNA sequence: TGCAGTGCTAGAGAGCGGCAAGCTTTCTTT. This gives the protein CSARERQAFF.

The chain is built from TRBV7-8 and TRBJ1-5, with 11 bases identical to TRBD1. The CDR3 loop spans 16 amino acids. After removal of 8 bases from V and 0 bases from J, the junction contained 6 bases not matched to a gene. Looked up from germline, CDR1 is SGHVS and CDR2 is FQNEAQ. The CDR3 protein is CASGDRGANSNQPQHF. In nucleotides, the CDR3 is TGTGCCAGCGGGGACAGGGGGGCCAATAGCAATCAGCCCCAGCATTTT.

CDR3 amino acids: CASSLSYEQYF. In nucleotides, the CDR3 is TGTGCCAGCAGCCTATCCTACGAGCAGTACTTC. The chain couples TRBV7-8 to TRBJ2-7; no reliable D call. V lost 5 bases to trimming and J lost 1 base, with 3 bases between them. Looked up from germline, CDR1 is SGHVS and CDR2 is FQNEAQ. The length of the CDR3 is 11 residues.

V is TRBV30 and J is TRBJ1-1; TRBD1 agrees at 8 bases. The CDR3 sequence is 12 residues long. Per the germline V gene, CDR1 is GTSNPN and CDR2 is SVGIG (reference sequence). V was clipped by 7 bases and J by 5 bases; unmatched bases: 6. Here the CDR3 reads CAYDRGSTEAFF. The DNA of the CDR3 is TGTGCCTACGACAGGGGATCGACTGAAGCTTTCTTT.

This chain uses TRBV5-4 with TRBJ1-2; a possible D gene is TRBD1 (5 bases). In germline, CDR1 is SGHNT, CDR2 YYREEE (reference sequence). The CDR3 length is 14 residues. V lost 1 base, J lost 3 bases, and 10 bases lay in between. The CDR3 bases are TGTGCCAGCAGCTTGTCAGGGTACGACTATGGCTACACCTTC. The encoded protein is CASSLSGYDYGYTF.

The DNA for the CDR3 is TGTGCCACCAGCAGAGTACGTAGCGCGAGCTACAATGAGCAGTTCTTC. It yields the protein CATSRVRSASYNEQFF. This chain uses TRBV15 with TRBJ2-1; possible D gene TRBD2, 5 bases. There are 16 residues in the CDR3. V lost 1 base to trimming and J lost 3 bases, with 13 bases between them. In germline, CDR1 is LNHNV, CDR2 YYDKDF (reference sequence).

The chain combines TRBV7-2 with TRBJ1-2, with 9 bases identical to TRBD1. The CDR3 totals 14 residues. V lost 3 bases, J lost 14 bases, and 13 bases stayed unmatched. Per the germline V gene, CDR1 is SGHTA and CDR2 is FQGNSA. Written as DNA, the CDR3 is TGTGCCAGCAGCTTCCGGGACAGGGTAACGGAAGGGACCTTC. Amino acids: CASSFRDRVTEGTF.

J is TRBJ1-3 and V is TRBV6-5; D gene ambiguous. The CDR3 is made up of 15 amino acids. V was cut by 4 bases and J by 1 base, with 11 bases left in between. Germline lookup yields CDR1 MNHEY and CDR2 SVGAGI. CDR3 loop: CASSLAPLSGNTIYF. In DNA, the CDR3 is TGTGCCAGCAGTTTGGCCCCGTTGTCTGGAAACACCATATATTTT.

This clone has only a few counts. The chain has TRBV5-1 and TRBJ2-1, with TRBD1 matching over 7 bases. Germline CDR1 reads SGHRS; CDR2 reads YFSETQ. CDR3 length: 13 amino acids. Losses at the gene ends were 6 bases for V and 7 bases for J; bases not matched to a gene: 7. This CDR3 is CASTRDSKNEQFF. CDR3 sequence (DNA): TGCGCCAGCACCCGGGACAGTAAAAATGAGCAGTTCTTC.

The rearrangement links TRBV11-2 to TRBJ1-4, with TRBD1 as a possible D gene (5 bases). The CDR3 is made up of 14 amino acids. V was clipped by 1 base and J by 4 bases, with 7 bases between them. Germline CDR1 is SGHAT and CDR2 is FQNNGV. CDR3 nucleotide sequence: TGTGCCAGCAGCTTAGCAGGGCTTAATGAAAAACTGTTTTTT. Amino acid sequence: CASSLAGLNEKLFF.

The chain's CDR3 is CAWNDREEQYF. The CDR3 bases are TGTGCCTGGAATGACAGGGAGGAGCAGTACTTC. The chain combines TRBV30 with TRBJ2-7, with 7 positions matching TRBD1. V trimming: 4 bases; J trimming: 7 bases; junction bases outside the gene matches: 4. CDR1 is GTSNPN, CDR2 SVGIG, per germline (reference sequence). This CDR3 has 11 amino acids.

This chain links TRBV29-1 with TRBJ1-1; TRBD1 agrees at 9 bases. The CDR3 length is 13 residues. Trimming removed 5 bases from V and 3 bases from J; junction bases left unmatched: 4. Germline V gene data show CDR1 as SQVTM and CDR2 as ANQGSEA. CDR3 DNA sequence: TGCAGCGTTTACACAGGGGGCTACACTGAAGCTTTCTTT. Translating it yields CSVYTGGYTEAFF.